Relative to its sample, the clone carrying this T cell receptor (beta chain) is medium-sized. Around 500 ng RNA was reverse transcribed with alpha and beta constant-region primers. Separate chain-specific third strand synthesis with multiplexing indices produced the alpha and beta libraries. TCRdb redid the calling of the 5' RACE reads with MiXCR, one entry per CDR3 protein. Of about 11,000 distinct CDR3 sequences listed, 5% to 5.5% were seen once; the top ten hold around 3.5%. All unsorted peripheral T cells were captured because whole blood was used without fractionation. This sample is drawn from a study of HIV-infected patients and healthy controls. This receptor was identified in an adult in good health. Sequenced material: blood.

As DNA, the CDR3 is TGCGCCAGCAGGAAGGGCCTTAACACCGGGGAGCTGTTTTTT. Translated: CASRKGLNTGELFF. The chain is built from TRBV10-1 and TRBJ2-2, with D hard to call. Germline loops: CDR1 WNHNN, CDR2 SYGVQD (reference sequence). CDR3 length: 14 amino acids. Trimming shortened V by 6 bases and J by 2 bases, and 10 bases separated the two germline ends.